These 20 T cell receptor beta chains originate from one sample sequenced in a study of cytomegalovirus exposure and HLA in healthy donors. The PCR had 60 Vbeta and 13 Jbeta primers. The data were produced by immunoSEQ multiplex PCR, yet TCRdb's version contains in-frame clones alone and is incomplete. The sample holds 150,000 to 200,000 clones, roughly 73% seen once. Sample: PBMCs. Receptors were obtained from a woman aged 25-40 years in good health and CMV-seronegative.

The CDR3: CASSQWSGLNYGYTF. The CDR3 nucleotides read TGTGCCAGCAGCCAATGGTCAGGGTTGAACTATGGCTACACCTTC. The J gene is TRBJ1-2, the V gene TRBV4-2; tentative D call: TRBD1 (5 bases). Trimming stripped 2 bases from V and 2 bases from J, with 12 bases between. The CDR3 is made up of 15 amino acids. Germline CDR1 is LGHNA and CDR2 is YNFKEQ.

V usage is TRBV11-1 and J usage is TRBJ2-7; TRBD1 might be the D (6 bases). The CDR3 sequence is 14 residues long. Germline values: CDR1 SGHAT, CDR2 FQDESV (reference sequence). The V end lost 5 bases, the J end lost 0 bases, and 11 bases lay between the germline ends. CDR3 sequence reads: CASSGTKSSYEQYF. Here the CDR3 DNA reads TGTGCCAGCAGCGGGACAAAGAGCTCCTACGAGCAGTACTTC. The full variable domain, rest sourced from reference TRBV11-1 and TRBJ2-7, is EAEVAQSPRYKITEKSQAVAFWCDPISGHATLYWYRQILGQGPELLVQFQDESVVDDSQLPKDRFSAERLKGVDSTLKIQPAELGDSAMYLCASSGTKSSYEQYFGPGTRLTVT.

This chain connects TRBV18 to TRBJ2-7; 8 nucleotides agree with TRBD1. Looked up from germline, CDR1 is KGHSH and CDR2 is LQKENI. V shed 1 base and J 5 bases; nucleotides not matched to a gene: 4. The CDR3 is made up of 14 amino acids. The CDR3, as DNA: TGTGCCAGCTCACCACGGACAGGGTCGGACGAGCAGTACTTC. Its translation: CASSPRTGSDEQYF.

CDR3 protein: CASSLASGGVYTDTQYF. Here the CDR3 DNA reads TGTGCCAGCAGCTTAGCGAGCGGAGGGGTCTACACAGATACGCAGTATTTT. The genes are TRBV7-9 and TRBJ2-3, with D maybe TRBD2 (6 bases). Trimming left V 0 bases short and J 2 bases short, with 15 bases between. Germline V lookup: CDR1 SEHNR, CDR2 FQNEAQ (reference sequence). The CDR3 length is 17 residues.

The table lists this clone with a few counts. This chain connects TRBV25-1 to TRBJ1-2, with 9 bases aligning to TRBD1. Germline CDR1 MGHDK, CDR2 SYGVNS. With 4 bases clipped from V and 0 bases from J, the junction kept 9 bases outside the gene matches. CDR3 size: 17 residues. As DNA, the CDR3 is TGTGCCAGCAGTGGCGGGACAGGGAACCCAGCTAACTATGGCTACACCTTC. Protein sequence: CASSGGTGNPANYGYTF.

This clone is categorized as medium-sized. The genes are TRBV6-6 and TRBJ2-2; D is perhaps TRBD1 (5 bases). The CDR3 runs to 15 residues. Germline V gene lookup returns CDR1 MNHNY and CDR2 SVGAGI (reference sequence). V shed 6 bases and J shed 0 bases, with 11 bases lying between them. The CDR3 DNA reads TGTGCCAGCAGGCCCCGACAGTCGAACACCGGGGAGCTGTTTTTT. Its translation: CASRPRQSNTGELFF.

The chain has TRBV6-1 and TRBJ1-1; 7 nucleotides line up with TRBD1. With V trimmed by 6 bases and J by 1 base, 5 bases remained unmatched. The CDR3 runs 14 residues. Germline V lookup: CDR1 MNHNS, CDR2 SASEGT. The CDR3 nucleotides read TGTGCCAGCAGGATTCGGACAGGGAACACTGAAGCTTTCTTT. It specifies CASRIRTGNTEAFF.

DNA for the CDR3: TGTGCCAGCACACGGAGGGAAGACACCGGGGAGCTGTTTTTT. Translating it yields CASTRREDTGELFF. The chain joins TRBV6-5 to TRBJ2-2, with D possibly matching TRBD2 (6 bases). The germline V gene encodes CDR1 MNHEY and CDR2 SVGAGI. The CDR3 has 14 amino acids. Trimming cost V 7 bases and J 3 bases, with 12 bases left between them.

This clone has a handful of counts. V usage is TRBV5-1 and J usage is TRBJ1-1; maybe TRBD1 (6 bases). Per the germline V gene, CDR1 is SGHRS and CDR2 is YFSETQ. This CDR3 has 14 amino acids. The V end was cut by 0 bases, the J end by 1 base, with 7 bases between. The CDR3 region is CASSLDRANTEAFF. The CDR3 DNA is TGCGCCAGCAGCTTGGACAGGGCGAACACTGAAGCTTTCTTT. The full variable domain, its missing parts supplied by reference TRBV5-1 and TRBJ1-1, is KAGVTQTPRYLIKTRGQQVTLSCSPISGHRSVSWYQQTPGQGLQFLFEYFSETQRNKGNFPGRFSGRQFSNSRSEMNVSTLELGDSALYLCASSLDRANTEAFFGQGTRLTVV.

V and J are TRBV5-1 and TRBJ2-1; TRBD1 matches 9 bases. This CDR3 contains 15 residues. The ends lost 4 bases at V and 1 base at J; junction bases unmatched: 3. Germline assignment: CDR1 SGHRS and CDR2 YFSETQ. The CDR3 region is CASSGGQGSYNEQFF. CDR3 nucleotide sequence: TGCGCCAGCAGCGGAGGACAGGGGTCCTACAATGAGCAGTTCTTC.

There are a few counts of this clone. The gene calls are TRBV11-2 and TRBJ2-5, with 7 bases that match TRBD2. The CDR3 has 14 amino acids. V gave up 1 base and J gave up 1 base; unmatched junction bases: 0. Germline lookup yields CDR1 SGHAT and CDR2 FQNNGV. The CDR3 DNA sequence: TGTGCCAGCAGCTTAGGGGGGGGCCAAGAGACCCAGTACTTC. Translated, it gives CASSLGGGQETQYF.

A single count supports this clone. The CDR3 sequence: CASSFLLGQSYEQYF. DNA for the CDR3: TGTGCCAGCAGCTTTCTACTAGGCCAGTCCTACGAGCAGTACTTC. The chain recombines TRBV7-2 with TRBJ2-7; maybe TRBD2 (5 bases). CDR3 length equals 15 residues. CDR1 is SGHTA, CDR2 FQGNSA, per germline. V was clipped by 3 bases and J by 1 base, with 13 bases between them.

The chain employs TRBV7-9 and TRBJ2-1; 8 bases are a match to TRBD2. V lost 1 base, J lost 9 bases, and 11 bases stayed unmatched. This CDR3 is built from 16 residues. Per the germline V gene, CDR1 is SEHNR and CDR2 is FQNEAQ (reference sequence). The CDR3 DNA sequence: TGTGCCAGCAGCTTAGTGTTGGCGGGGGGATTGATTGAGCAGTTCTTC. Its translation: CASSLVLAGGLIEQFF.

This clone was counted once. Other DNA variants within this sample encode the same CDR3. The CDR3 protein is CASSDRDTSYEQYF. For the CDR3, the DNA is TGTGCCAGCAGTGATAGGGACACCTCCTACGAGCAGTACTTC. The V call is TRBV6-1, the J call TRBJ2-7; the D gene is possibly TRBD1 (6 bases). The V end lost 3 bases, the J end lost 0 bases, and 9 bases lay between the germline ends. The CDR3 contains 14 residues. The germline CDR1 and CDR2 sequences are MNHNS and SASEGT.

This sequence joins TRBV7-3 and TRBJ2-4, with D possibly TRBD2 on 5 matching bases. Between the trimmed V and J ends, which lost 5 bases and 13 bases, there was a span of 18 bases. In germline, CDR1 is SGHTA, CDR2 FQGTGA. This CDR3 comprises 13 residues. CDR3 protein: CASSLAPDNAQYF. CDR3 nucleotide sequence: TGTGCCAGCAGCCTAGCACCAGACAACGCCCAGTACTTC. Variable domain in full (rest from reference TRBV7-3 and TRBJ2-4): GAGVSQTPSNKVTEKGKYVELRCDPISGHTALYWYRQSLGQGPEFLIYFQGTGAADDSGLPNDRFFAVRPEGSVSTLKIQRTERGDSAVYLCASSLAPDNAQYFGAGTRLSVL.

The chain joins TRBV1 to TRBJ2-1; whether TRBD2, the table's D call, matches the DNA was not checked. TRBV1 is a known pseudogene. This CDR3 contains 13 residues. CDR3 amino acids: CTSSRRGGVEQFF. CDR3 sequence (DNA): TGCACCAGCAGCCGTCGGGGCGGGGTTGAGCAGTTCTTC.

This rearrangement joins TRBV6-1 to TRBJ2-2, with 7 bases aligning to TRBD2. The length of the CDR3 is 14 residues. Germline lookup yields CDR1 MNHNS and CDR2 SASEGT. V gave up 4 bases and J gave up 7 bases; unmatched junction bases: 6. The CDR3 region is CASSGGTGGGELFF. CDR3 nucleotides: TGTGCCAGCAGTGGCGGGACGGGGGGCGGGGAGCTGTTTTTT.

This chain joins TRBV14 and TRBJ2-7, with 8 bases that match TRBD2. Germline lookup yields CDR1 SGHDN and CDR2 FVKESK. The CDR3 is 16 amino acids. Trimming at V came to 3 bases and at J to 2 bases, leaving 9 bases not matched to a gene. CDR3: CASSHVSGGYPYEQYF. CDR3 nucleotides: TGTGCCAGCAGCCACGTAAGCGGGGGATATCCCTACGAGCAGTACTTC.

The chain employs TRBV15 and TRBJ2-1; TRBD2 might be the D (6 bases). Germline values: CDR1 LNHNV, CDR2 YYDKDF (reference sequence). Deletions cut 0 bases from V and 3 bases from J, with 9 bases between. This CDR3 is built from 15 residues. The CDR3 region has the DNA TGTGCCACCAGCAGAGATGCGGGGAACTACAATGAGCAGTTCTTC. Amino acids: CATSRDAGNYNEQFF.

A word on this clone: Other DNA sequences in the same sample also yield this CDR3. V gene TRBV5-1 combines with J gene TRBJ1-4; D is unclear. The CDR3 spans 13 residues. Per the germline V gene, CDR1 is SGHRS and CDR2 is YFSETQ. V lost 0 bases, J lost 7 bases, and 7 bases lay in between. CDR3 sequence: CASSLGEGEKLFF. The CDR3, as DNA: TGCGCCAGCAGCTTGGGGGAGGGTGAAAAACTGTTTTTT.